The table lists the clone carrying this TCR beta chain with a few counts. Its antigen is unidentified. This sample was taken from a study of cytomegalovirus exposure and HLA in healthy donors. Findings and caveats of the study: In an earlier analysis, about 87% or about 30%: the productive usage of most TCR beta V segments. Most observed TCR sequences were rare, whereas some public TCRs were detected in many donors.

The CDR3 extends over 15 amino acids. The germline V gene encodes CDR1 SGHTA and CDR2 FQGNSA. Germline trimming cut 1 base from V and 2 bases from J; bases unmatched to any gene: 4. The PCR made use of 60 Vbeta and 13 Jbeta primers. Under the authors' procedure: Later work found around 80 million unique TCR beta chains, with approximately 12 million shared. Generated by immunoSEQ multiplex PCR, the TCRdb table keeps only in-frame clones and is missing some. D and trimming come from the DNA, and the V and J calls and clone size come from that table. The sample contains under 150,000 clones, about a tenth of which appear only once.

The sequence derives from a male donor in good health and CMV-seronegative. The material sequenced was PBMCs. The chain has TRBV7-2 and TRBJ2-7; 8 bases line up with TRBD1. CDR3 protein: CASSLVGQGPYEQYF. In DNA, the CDR3 is TGTGCCAGCAGCTTAGTAGGACAGGGACCCTACGAGCAGTACTTC.